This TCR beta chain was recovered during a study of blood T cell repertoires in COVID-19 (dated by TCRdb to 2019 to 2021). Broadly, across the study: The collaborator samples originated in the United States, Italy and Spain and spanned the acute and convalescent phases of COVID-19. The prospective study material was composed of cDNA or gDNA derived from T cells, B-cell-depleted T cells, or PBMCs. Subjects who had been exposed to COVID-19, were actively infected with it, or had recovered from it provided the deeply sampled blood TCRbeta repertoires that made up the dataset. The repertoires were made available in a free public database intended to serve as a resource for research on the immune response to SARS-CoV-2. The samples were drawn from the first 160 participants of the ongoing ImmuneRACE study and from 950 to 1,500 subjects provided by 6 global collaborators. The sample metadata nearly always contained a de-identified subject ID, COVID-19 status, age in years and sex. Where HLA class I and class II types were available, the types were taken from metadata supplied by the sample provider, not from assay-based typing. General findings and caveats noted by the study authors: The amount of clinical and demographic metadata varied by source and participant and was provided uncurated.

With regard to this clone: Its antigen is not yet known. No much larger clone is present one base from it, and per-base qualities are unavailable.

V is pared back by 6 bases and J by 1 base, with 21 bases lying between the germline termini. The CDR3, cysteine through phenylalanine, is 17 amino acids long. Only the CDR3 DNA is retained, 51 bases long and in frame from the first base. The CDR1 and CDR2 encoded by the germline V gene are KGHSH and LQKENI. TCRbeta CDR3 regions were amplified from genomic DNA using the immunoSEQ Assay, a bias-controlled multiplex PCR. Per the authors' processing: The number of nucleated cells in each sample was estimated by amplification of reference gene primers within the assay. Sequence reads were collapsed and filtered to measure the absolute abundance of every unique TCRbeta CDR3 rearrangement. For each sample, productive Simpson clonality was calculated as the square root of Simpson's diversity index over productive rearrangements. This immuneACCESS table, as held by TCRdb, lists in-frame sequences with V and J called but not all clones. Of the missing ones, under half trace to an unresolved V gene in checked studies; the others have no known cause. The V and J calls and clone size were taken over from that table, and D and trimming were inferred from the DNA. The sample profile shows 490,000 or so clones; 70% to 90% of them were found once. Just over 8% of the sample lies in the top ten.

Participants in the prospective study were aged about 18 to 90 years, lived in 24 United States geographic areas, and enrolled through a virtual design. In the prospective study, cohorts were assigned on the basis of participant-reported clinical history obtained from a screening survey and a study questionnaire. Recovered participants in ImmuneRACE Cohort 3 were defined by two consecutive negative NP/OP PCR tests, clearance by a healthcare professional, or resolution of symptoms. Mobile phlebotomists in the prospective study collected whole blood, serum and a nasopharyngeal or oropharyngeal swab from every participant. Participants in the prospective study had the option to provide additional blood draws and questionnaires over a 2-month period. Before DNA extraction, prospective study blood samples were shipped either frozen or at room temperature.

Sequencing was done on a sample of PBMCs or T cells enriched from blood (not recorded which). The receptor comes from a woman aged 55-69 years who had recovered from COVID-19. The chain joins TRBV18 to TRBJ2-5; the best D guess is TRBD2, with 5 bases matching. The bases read TGTGCCAGCTCTTCCTTCACCATGGGGAGTAGCCAAGAGACCCAGTACTTC. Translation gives CASSSFTMGSSQETQYF.